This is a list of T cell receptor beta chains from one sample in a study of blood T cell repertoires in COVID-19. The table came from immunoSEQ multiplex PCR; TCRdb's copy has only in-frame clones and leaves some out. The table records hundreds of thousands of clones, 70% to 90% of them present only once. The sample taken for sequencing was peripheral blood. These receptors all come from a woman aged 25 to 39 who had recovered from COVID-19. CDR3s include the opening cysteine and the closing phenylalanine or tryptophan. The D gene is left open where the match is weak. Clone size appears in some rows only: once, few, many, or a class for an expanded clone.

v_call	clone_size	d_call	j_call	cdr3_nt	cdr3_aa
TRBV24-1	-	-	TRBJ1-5	TGTGCCACCAGTGATTCCCTCCTACGAGATTCCAATCAGCCCCAGCATTTT	CATSDSLLRDSNQPQHF
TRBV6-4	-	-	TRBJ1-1	TGTGCCAGCAGTGAGGAGGTTGGCACTGAAGCTTTCTTT	CASSEEVGTEAFF
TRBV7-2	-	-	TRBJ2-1	TGTGCCAGCAGCTCCCTAGCCCGGAGCTCCTACAATGAGCAGTTCTTC	CASSSLARSSYNEQFF
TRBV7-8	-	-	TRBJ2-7	TGTGCCAGCAGCTTTACCTACGAGCAGTACTTC	CASSFTYEQYF
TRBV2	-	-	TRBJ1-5	TGTGCCAGCAGACCAACGGTCAATCAGCCCCAGCATTTT	CASRPTVNQPQHF
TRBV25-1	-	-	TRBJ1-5	TGTGCCAGCAGTGAAGACAGCCGTCAGCCCCAGCATTTT	CASSEDSRQPQHF
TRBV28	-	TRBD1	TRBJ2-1	TGTGCCAGCAGTTTATCGGCAGGGGGCCGGGAGCAGTTCTTC	CASSLSAGGREQFF
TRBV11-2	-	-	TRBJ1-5	TGTGCCAGCAGCCTACCTACCGCCAGGCATAGCAATCAGCCCCAGCATTTT	CASSLPTARHSNQPQHF
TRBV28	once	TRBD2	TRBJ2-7	TGTGCCAGCAGTTTGGTAGCGGGAGGTTTTAACGAGCAGTACTTC	CASSLVAGGFNEQYF
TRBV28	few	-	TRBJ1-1	TGTGCCAGCAGTTTAATCCCCCAAGGGGGGGGCACTGAAGCTTTCTTT	CASSLIPQGGGTEAFF
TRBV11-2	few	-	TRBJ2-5	TGTGCCAGCAGCTTAGTTGGGAGGATGGAGACCCAGTACTTC	CASSLVGRMETQYF
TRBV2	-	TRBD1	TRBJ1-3	TGTGCCAGCAGGGGACAGGGGATAGACACCATATATTTT	CASRGQGIDTIYF
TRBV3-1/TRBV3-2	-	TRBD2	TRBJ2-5	TGTGCCAGCAGCCAAGGTTCGGGGGGGGCAGAGACCCAGTACTTC	CASSQGSGGAETQYF
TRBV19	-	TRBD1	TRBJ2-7	TGTGCCACCCGAAATTGGGAGAAAGGGACAGGGGGCTTCTACGAGCAGTACTTC	CATRNWEKGTGGFYEQYF
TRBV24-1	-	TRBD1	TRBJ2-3	TGTGCCACCAGTGTGGCCAGGGGGCAGGATACGCAGTATTTT	CATSVARGQDTQYF
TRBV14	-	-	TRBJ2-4	TGTGCCAGCAGCCAAGGGGCAGTTCTAGCCAAAAACATTCAGTACTTC	CASSQGAVLAKNIQYF
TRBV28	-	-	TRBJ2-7	TGTGCCAGCAGTTCCCACTCGAGCTACGAGCAGTACTTC	CASSSHSSYEQYF
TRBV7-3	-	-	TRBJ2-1	TGTGCCAGCAGCTTAAGGTTAAGGGGTGAGCAGTTCTTC	CASSLRLRGEQFF
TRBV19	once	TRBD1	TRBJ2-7	TGTGCCAGTAGTACGGGACAGAGGAACGAGCAGTACTTC	CASSTGQRNEQYF
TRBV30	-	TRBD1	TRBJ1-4	TGTGCCTGGAGTCTGGGACAGGGACCTAATGAAAAACTGTTTTTT	CAWSLGQGPNEKLFF
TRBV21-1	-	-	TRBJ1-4	TGTGCCAGCAGCAAATGTCGGGCGGGGGAAAAACTGTTTTTT	CASSKCRAGEKLFF
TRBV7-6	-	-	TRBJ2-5	TGTGCCAGCAGCTTAGAAACAGGGAGGGAGGAGACCCAGTACTTC	CASSLETGREETQYF
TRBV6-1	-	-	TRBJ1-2	TGTGCCAGCAGTGAACGAGGAGCCTCTAACTATGGCTACACCTTC	CASSERGASNYGYTF
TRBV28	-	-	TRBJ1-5	TGTGCCAGCAGTTTATTGCAGGGCTCGTTGGGATATCAGCCCCAGCATTTT	CASSLLQGSLGYQPQHF
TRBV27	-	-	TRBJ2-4	TGTGCCAGCAGTTCCCGGGTCGGAGGCATTCAGTACTTC	CASSSRVGGIQYF
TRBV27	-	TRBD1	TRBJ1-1	TGTGCCAGCAACAACAGGGGGGGGTCTGAAGCTTTCTTT	CASNNRGGSEAFF
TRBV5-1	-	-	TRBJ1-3	TGCGCCAGCAGCCCGATCCCGGGGTCTGGAAACACCATATATTTT	CASSPIPGSGNTIYF
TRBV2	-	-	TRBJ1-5	TGTGCCAGCAGCCCGAAGCGGGATCAGCCCCAGCATTTT	CASSPKRDQPQHF
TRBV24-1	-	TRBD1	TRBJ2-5	TGTGCCACAGGGACAGGGGAAGAGTACCAAGAGACCCAGTACTTC	CATGTGEEYQETQYF
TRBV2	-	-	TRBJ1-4	TGTGCCAGCAGTCCCCGGGGGTTAACTAATGAAAAACTGTTTTTT	CASSPRGLTNEKLFF
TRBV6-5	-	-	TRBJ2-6	TGTGCCAGCAGTCCCCGGGACACCGGGGCCAACGTCCTGACTTTC	CASSPRDTGANVLTF
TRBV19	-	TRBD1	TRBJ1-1	TGTGCCAGTAGTGCGGGACAGATGAACACTGAAGCTTTCTTT	CASSAGQMNTEAFF
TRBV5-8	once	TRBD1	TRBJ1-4	TGTGCCAGCAGCCATGCCACAGGGGGCTCACGGGATGAAAAACTGTTTTTT	CASSHATGGSRDEKLFF
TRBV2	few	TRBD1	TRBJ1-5	TGTGCCAGCACGGGACAGGGGAAGGTCGGCCGCAATCAGCCCCAGCATTTT	CASTGQGKVGRNQPQHF
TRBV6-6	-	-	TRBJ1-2	TGTGCCAGCAGTTATGGGGGAAACGGAGGGGACTATGGCTACACCTTC	CASSYGGNGGDYGYTF
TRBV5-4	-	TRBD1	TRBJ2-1	TGTGCCAGCAGCTTGACGACAGGGGGGGGCAATGAGCAGTTCTTC	CASSLTTGGGNEQFF
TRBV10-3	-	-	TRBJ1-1	TGTGCCATCAGTGGGAGGGCTAAAAACGGGAACACTGAAGCTTTCTTT	CAISGRAKNGNTEAFF
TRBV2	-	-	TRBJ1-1	TGTGCCAGCAACCTCTGGCAGGGAAACACTGAAGCTTTCTTT	CASNLWQGNTEAFF
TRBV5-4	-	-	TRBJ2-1	TGTGCCAGCAGCCGGTACTCTGGTAGTACGGGAAATGAGCAGTTCTTC	CASSRYSGSTGNEQFF
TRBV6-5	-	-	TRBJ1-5	TGTGCCAGCCGAGGCAGCAATCAGCCCCAGCATTTT	CASRGSNQPQHF
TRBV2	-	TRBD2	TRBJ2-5	TGTGCCAGCAGGGGACTAGCGGCCCAAGAGACCCAGTACTTC	CASRGLAAQETQYF
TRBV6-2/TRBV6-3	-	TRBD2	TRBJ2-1	TGTGCCAGCAGTTACTCTTGGACTAGCGGGACTCGCAACTACAATGAGCAGTTCTTC	CASSYSWTSGTRNYNEQFF
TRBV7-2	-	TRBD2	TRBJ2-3	TGTGCCAGCAGCTTAGGGCTAGCGGGAGGCGCAGATACGCAGTATTTT	CASSLGLAGGADTQYF
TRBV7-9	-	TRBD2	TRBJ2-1	TGTGCCAGCAGCCCCACTAGCGGGAGCGGGAATAATGAGCAGTTCTTC	CASSPTSGSGNNEQFF
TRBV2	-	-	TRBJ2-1	TGTGCCAGCAGTGATAACGGTTACTCCTACAATGAGCAGTTCTTC	CASSDNGYSYNEQFF
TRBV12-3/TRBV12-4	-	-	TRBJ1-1	TGTGCCAGCAGTTTGAGGGAGAACACTGAAGCTTTCTTT	CASSLRENTEAFF
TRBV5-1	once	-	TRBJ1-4	TGCGCCAGCAGCTCGACAGGATTCTTTGAAAAACTGTTTTTT	CASSSTGFFEKLFF
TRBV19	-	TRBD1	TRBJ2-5	TGTGCCAGTCGACAGGGCCGGGAGACCCAGTACTTC	CASRQGRETQYF
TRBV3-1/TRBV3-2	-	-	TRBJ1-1	TGTGCCAGCAGCCAATCCCCGGGGGGCACTGAAGCTTTCTTT	CASSQSPGGTEAFF
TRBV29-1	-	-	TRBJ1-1	TGCAGCGTTGTCACAGGGTCGGTTGCTGAAGCTTTCTTT	CSVVTGSVAEAFF
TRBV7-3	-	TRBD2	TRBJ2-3	TGTGCCAGCAGCCCTAGCGGGAGTGGGACAGATACGCAGTATTTT	CASSPSGSGTDTQYF
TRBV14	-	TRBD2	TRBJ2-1	TGTGCCAGCAGCCAGCGGGACTACCGGTTCTTC	CASSQRDYRFF
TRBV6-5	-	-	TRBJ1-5	TGTGCCAGCAAAGACAGTTATAGCAATCAGCCCCAGCATTTT	CASKDSYSNQPQHF
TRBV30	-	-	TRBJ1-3	TGTGCCGGGGGACACTCTGGAAACACCATATATTTT	CAGGHSGNTIYF
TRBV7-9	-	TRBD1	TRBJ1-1	TGTGCCAGCAGCTTAGAGGGACAGGGGGCCAGAGCTTTCTTT	CASSLEGQGARAFF